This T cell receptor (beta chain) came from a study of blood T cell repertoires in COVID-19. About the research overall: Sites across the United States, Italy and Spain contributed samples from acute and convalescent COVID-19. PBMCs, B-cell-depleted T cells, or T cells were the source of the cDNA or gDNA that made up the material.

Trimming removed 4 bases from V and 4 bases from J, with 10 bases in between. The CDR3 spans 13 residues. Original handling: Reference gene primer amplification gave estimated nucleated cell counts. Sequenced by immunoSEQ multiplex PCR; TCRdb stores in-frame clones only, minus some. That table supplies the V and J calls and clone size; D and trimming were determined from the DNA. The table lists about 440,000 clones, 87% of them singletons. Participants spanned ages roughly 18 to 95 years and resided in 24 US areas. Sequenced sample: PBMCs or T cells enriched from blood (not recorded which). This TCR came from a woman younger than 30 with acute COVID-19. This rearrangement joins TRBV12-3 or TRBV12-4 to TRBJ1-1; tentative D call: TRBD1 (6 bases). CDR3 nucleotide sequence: TGTGCCAGCAGTTCCCAGGACAGCACTGAAGCTTTCTTT. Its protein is CASSSQDSTEAFF.